What follows describes a single TCR beta chain. The CDR3 length is 15 residues. V gave up 4 bases and J gave up 8 bases; unmatched junction bases: 7. Germline V CDR1 and CDR2: LGHNA, YSLEER. The record originates from a study of blood T cell repertoires in COVID-19. In the study overall: Sites in the United States, Italy and Spain provided acute and convalescent COVID-19 samples. The analysed material was cDNA or gDNA that came from T cells, B-cell-depleted T cells, or PBMCs.

Under the authors' procedure: The authors estimated nucleated cell counts from reference gene primer amplification. Sequenced by immunoSEQ multiplex PCR; TCRdb stores in-frame clones only, minus some. V, J and clone size are those of that table, while D and trimming were read from the DNA. The sample holds around 150,000 clones, about 84% seen once. The sequenced material came from peripheral blood. The clonotype was recovered from a woman older than 75 in a cohort sampled during active or convalescent COVID-19. V gene TRBV4-3 combines with J gene TRBJ2-1; 11 bases agree with TRBD1. Here the CDR3 reads CASSPGGQGVYEQFF. The CDR3 region has the DNA TGCGCCAGCAGCCCTGGGGGACAGGGGGTCTATGAGCAGTTCTTC.